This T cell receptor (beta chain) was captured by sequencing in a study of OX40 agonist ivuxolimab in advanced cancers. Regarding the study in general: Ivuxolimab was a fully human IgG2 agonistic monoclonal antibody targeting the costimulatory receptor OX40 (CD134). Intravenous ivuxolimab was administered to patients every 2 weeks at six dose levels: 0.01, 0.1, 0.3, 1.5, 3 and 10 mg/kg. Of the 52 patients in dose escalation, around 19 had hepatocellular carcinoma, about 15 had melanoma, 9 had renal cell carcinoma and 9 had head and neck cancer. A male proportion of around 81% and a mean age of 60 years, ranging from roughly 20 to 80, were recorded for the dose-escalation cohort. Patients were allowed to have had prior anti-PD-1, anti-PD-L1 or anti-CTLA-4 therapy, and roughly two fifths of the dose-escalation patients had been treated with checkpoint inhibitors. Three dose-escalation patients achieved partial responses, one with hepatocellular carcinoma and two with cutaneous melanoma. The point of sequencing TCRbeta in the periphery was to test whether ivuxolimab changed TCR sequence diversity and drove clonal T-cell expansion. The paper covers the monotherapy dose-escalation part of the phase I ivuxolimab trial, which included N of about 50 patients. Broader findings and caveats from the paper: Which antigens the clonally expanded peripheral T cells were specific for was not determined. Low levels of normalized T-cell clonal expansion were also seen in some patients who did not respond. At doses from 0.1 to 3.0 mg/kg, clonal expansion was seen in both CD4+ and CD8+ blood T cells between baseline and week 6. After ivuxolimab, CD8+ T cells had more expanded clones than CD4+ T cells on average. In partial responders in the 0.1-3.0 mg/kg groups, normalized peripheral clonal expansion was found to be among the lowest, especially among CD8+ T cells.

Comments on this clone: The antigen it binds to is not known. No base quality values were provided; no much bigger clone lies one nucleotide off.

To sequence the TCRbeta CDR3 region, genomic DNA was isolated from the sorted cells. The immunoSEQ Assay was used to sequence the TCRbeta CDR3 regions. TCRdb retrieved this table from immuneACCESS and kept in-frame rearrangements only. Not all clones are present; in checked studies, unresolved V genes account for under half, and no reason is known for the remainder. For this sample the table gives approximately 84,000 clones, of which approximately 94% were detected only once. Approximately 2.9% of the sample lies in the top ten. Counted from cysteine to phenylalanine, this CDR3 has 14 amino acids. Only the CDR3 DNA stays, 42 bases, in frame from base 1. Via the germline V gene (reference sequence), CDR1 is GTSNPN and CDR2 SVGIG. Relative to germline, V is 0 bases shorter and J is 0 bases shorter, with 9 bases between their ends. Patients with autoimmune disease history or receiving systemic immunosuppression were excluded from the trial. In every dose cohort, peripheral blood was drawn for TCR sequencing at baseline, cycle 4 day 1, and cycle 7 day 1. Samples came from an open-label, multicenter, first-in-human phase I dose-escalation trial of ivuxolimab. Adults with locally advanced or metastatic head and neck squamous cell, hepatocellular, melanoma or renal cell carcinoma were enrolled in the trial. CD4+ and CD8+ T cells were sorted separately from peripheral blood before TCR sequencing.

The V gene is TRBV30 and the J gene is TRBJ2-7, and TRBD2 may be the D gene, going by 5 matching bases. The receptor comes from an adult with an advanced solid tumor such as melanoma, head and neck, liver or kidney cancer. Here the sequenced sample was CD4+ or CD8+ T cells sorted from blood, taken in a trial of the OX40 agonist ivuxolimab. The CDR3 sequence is CAWSVPEGSYEQYF. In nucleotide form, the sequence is TGTGCCTGGAGTGTACCTGAGGGCTCCTACGAGCAGTACTTC.